This T cell receptor beta chain emerged from a study of cytomegalovirus exposure and HLA in healthy donors. General study results and limits: Associated with HLA alleles at 0.05 false discovery rate in a later analysis were approximately 17,000 TCR beta sequences. Later work showed greater clonal expansion in HLA-associated TCR beta chains than in equally common others. Presence/absence results assume similar sequencing depth per donor, which may not hold.

Germline assignment: CDR1 SGHVS and CDR2 FQNEAQ. The J segment lost 4 bases and the V segment lost 6 bases, leaving 10 bases of the junction unmatched. The CDR3 covers 15 residues. Comments on this clone: What it recognizes is unknown.

The PCR employed 60 Vbeta primers together with 13 Jbeta primers. Authors' data handling: Unique TCR beta chains totaled roughly 81 million in a later count, with some 10 million of them shared. TCRdb's copy holds only in-frame clones and misses some; the assay was immunoSEQ multiplex PCR. D and trimming come from the DNA, and the V and J calls and clone size come from that table. The table includes fewer than 200,000 clones, roughly 84% detected once. This chain links TRBV7-8 with TRBJ2-5; 8 nucleotides match TRBD1. The source material was PBMCs. The origin of this receptor is a male donor in good health and CMV-seronegative. CDR3 protein: CASRPRQGIGETQYF. CDR3 nucleotides: TGTGCCAGCAGGCCCCGACAGGGGATAGGAGAGACCCAGTACTTC.